This T cell receptor beta chain was observed in a study of vaccination effects on CD4 cells after COVID-19. Overall study context: Post-vaccine draws lagged the second dose by a median of 72 days.

Broader study findings: Marked clonal contraction of infection- and vaccine-induced clones was seen late after vaccination.

Only in-frame clones appear in the TCRdb table, and some are missing; sequencing was by immunoSEQ multiplex PCR. The sample lists roughly 13,000 clones, approximately 68% occurring once. Antigen-specific CD4+ T cells were expanded (with viral peptide pools) by the ViraFEST assay ahead of sequencing. The culture ran for approximately nine days before CD4+ T cells were isolated. Participants each got two BNT162b2 or mRNA-1273 vaccine doses. Previously uninfected by SARS-CoV-2, the vaccine recipients also showed negative nucleocapsid antibodies. The CDR3 is made up of 13 amino acids. This clone was recorded a few times. Its antigen remains unknown.

This receptor was identified in a human donor who received a COVID-19 vaccine. V and J are TRBV12-1 and TRBJ1-5. TRBV12-1 is a pseudogene locus. The material was CD4+ T cells from PBMCs cultured with SARS-CoV-2 spike peptides, obtained after COVID-19 vaccination. Here the CDR3 reads CASSTRDFQPQHF. The CDR3 DNA reads as TGTGCCAGCAGTACGAGGGACTTTCAGCCCCAGCATTTT.